Here is one TCR beta chain with its context. Germline CDR1 is SGHTA and CDR2 is FQGNSA. The V and J ends lost 5 bases and 6 bases respectively, with 14 bases between them. This CDR3 contains 13 residues. A second PCR, run for roughly 7 to 12 cycles, used a sample-barcoded 5' primer plus a J-beta primer mix. TCRdb re-analysed the 5' RACE reads in MiXCR, keeping a single row per CDR3 protein. The repertoire has 1.8 million or so distinct CDR3 sequences, about 39% of them found once; the top ten carry 20% to 25%. This sample was taken from a study of blood T cells in healthy people across ages. The TCR comes from a human donor in good health. The J gene is TRBJ2-7, the V gene TRBV7-2; maybe TRBD1 (6 bases). The sample taken for sequencing was blood. CDR3 amino acids: CASSRIRGGEQYF. In DNA form, the CDR3 reads TGTGCCAGCAGCCGCATCAGGGGTGGCGAGCAGTACTTC.